Each of the 19 T cell receptor beta chains below was sequenced from the same sample in a study of radiation and T cells in renal cell carcinoma. The sample's time point: baseline pretreatment blood. As to treatment: 15 Gy SBRT to primary tumor, nephrectomy 4 weeks later. TCRdb keeps only in-frame clones here, not all; method: immunoSEQ multiplex PCR. This table has approximately 150,000 clones, over 80% appearing once. The sample here was blood, taken from a patient whose treatment included radiotherapy and nephrectomy. The receptors were sampled from a woman between 50 and 59 years old with renal cell carcinoma.

J is TRBJ2-7 and V is TRBV4-3; TRBD2 matches 9 bases. The CDR3 contains 16 residues. V shed 2 bases and J 7 bases; nucleotides not matched to a gene: 12. Germline CDR1 LGHNA, CDR2 YSLEER. Written as DNA, the CDR3 is TGCGCCAGCAGCCAACATCGGGCGGGAGGGCCCTGGGAGCAGTACTTC. Its protein product is CASSQHRAGGPWEQYF.

This clone was observed once. This chain connects TRBV7-2 to TRBJ1-1; D is unclear. CDR1 is SGHTA, CDR2 FQGNSA, per germline. V lost 7 bases and J lost 1, with 13 bases in between. The CDR3 is 14 residues long. The CDR3 region is CASILTYGNTEAFF. In DNA form, the CDR3 reads TGTGCCAGCATCCTTACGTACGGGAACACTGAAGCTTTCTTT.

This chain links TRBV5-6 with TRBJ1-3; 8 bases match TRBD1. Per the germline V gene, CDR1 is SGHDT and CDR2 is YYEEEE. This CDR3 contains 16 residues. Trimming took 4 bases from V and 0 from J; bases not matched to a gene: 6. DNA of the CDR3: TGTGCCAGCAGCACGGGGACAGGAAGCTCTGGAAACACCATATATTTT. Translating it yields CASSTGTGSSGNTIYF.

V gene TRBV19 combines with J gene TRBJ1-5; D is undetermined. Germline CDR1 and CDR2: LNHDA and SQIVND (reference sequence). The CDR3 extends over 17 amino acids. Deletions cut 3 bases from V and 0 bases from J, with 15 bases between. CDR3 region: CASSISASDYSNQPQHF. The CDR3 DNA reads TGTGCCAGTAGTATCTCGGCGTCGGACTATAGCAATCAGCCCCAGCATTTT.

V and J are TRBV27 and TRBJ2-5; D is perhaps TRBD1 (5 bases). Germline-derived CDR1 and CDR2 are MNHEY and SMNVEV (reference sequence). The CDR3 is 13 residues long. Trimming pared 3 bases from V and 2 bases from J, leaving 7 bases between. CDR3: CASSFDSQETQYF. CDR3 coding DNA: TGTGCCAGCAGTTTTGACAGTCAAGAGACCCAGTACTTC.

V usage is TRBV2 and J usage is TRBJ1-5, with 7 bases identical to TRBD1. The CDR3 has 15 residues. The germline CDR1 and CDR2 sequences are SNHLY and FYNNEI. Trimming at V came to 3 bases and at J to 4 bases, leaving 6 bases not matched to a gene. The CDR3 sequence: CASSDDRVGNQPQHF. CDR3 DNA: TGTGCCAGCAGTGACGACAGGGTGGGGAATCAGCCCCAGCATTTT.

This clone occurred a few times. The chain recombines TRBV4-3 with TRBJ2-1, with D possibly matching TRBD2 (6 bases). Germline values: CDR1 LGHNA, CDR2 YSLEER. The length of the CDR3 is 19 residues. V lost 0 bases and J 7 bases, leaving 25 bases between the germline ends. CDR3 coding DNA: TGCGCCAGCAGCCAAGATTTCCCCTTAGGGAGCCTGGGGGGAAATGAGCAGTTCTTC. Translation: CASSQDFPLGSLGGNEQFF.

Here the CDR3 reads CASSVEGAVGSYTF. CDR3 DNA sequence: TGTGCCAGCAGTGTAGAGGGAGCCGTGGGGAGCTACACCTTC. This rearrangement joins TRBV2 to TRBJ1-2; D call uncertain. Between the trimmed V and J ends, which lost 4 bases and 9 bases, there was a span of 18 bases. The CDR3 runs 14 residues. Germline V gene sequence: CDR1 SNHLY, CDR2 FYNNEI.

The chain couples TRBV7-9 to TRBJ1-3, with D unclear. Germline V gene sequence: CDR1 SEHNR, CDR2 FQNEAQ (reference sequence). CDR3 length equals 16 residues. The V and J ends lost 5 bases and 0 bases respectively, with 14 bases between them. The CDR3 DNA sequence: TGTGCCAGCAGCCCTCGAGGGTCACCCTCTGGAAACACCATATATTTT. Amino acid sequence: CASSPRGSPSGNTIYF.

The chain employs TRBV5-1 and TRBJ1-6; tentative D call: TRBD1 (5 bases). The V end lost 1 base, the J end lost 5 bases, and 10 bases lay between the germline ends. This CDR3 has 15 amino acids. The germline CDR1 and CDR2 sequences are SGHRS and YFSETQ. In nucleotides, the CDR3 is TGCGCCAGCAGCTTGAGCCAGGGTAATAATTCACCCCTCCACTTT. Its protein product is CASSLSQGNNSPLHF.

This chain joins TRBV6-5 and TRBJ2-7; D ambiguous. The CDR3 length is 13 residues. Looked up from germline, CDR1 is MNHEY and CDR2 is SVGAGI. V was clipped by 0 bases and J by 4 bases, with 7 bases between them. CDR3 coding DNA: TGTGCCAGCAGTTACTCGGGCAGATACGAGCAGTACTTC. It codes for CASSYSGRYEQYF.

The chain is built from TRBV5-4 and TRBJ1-1; weak D call: TRBD1 (6 bases). Between the trimmed V and J ends, which lost 5 bases and 2 bases, there was a span of 16 bases. Germline loops: CDR1 SGHNT, CDR2 YYREEE (reference sequence). This CDR3 contains 15 residues. The CDR3 coding sequence is TGTGCCAGCAGGATCGAGGGGGAAGTTAACACTGAAGCTTTCTTT. Protein: CASRIEGEVNTEAFF.

This chain links TRBV6-5 with TRBJ1-5; 10 bases are a match to TRBD1. Trimming removed 5 bases from V and 0 bases from J; junction bases left unmatched: 1. Germline V lookup: CDR1 MNHEY, CDR2 SVGAGI. The CDR3 has 15 residues. The CDR3 spells CASSRTGGSNQPQHF. The CDR3 DNA is TGTGCCAGCAGTAGGACAGGGGGTAGCAATCAGCCCCAGCATTTT.

V and J are TRBV7-2 and TRBJ2-3; no reliable D call. Germline lookup yields CDR1 SGHTA and CDR2 FQGNSA. V lost 5 bases and J 0 bases, leaving 12 bases between the germline ends. The CDR3 extends over 15 amino acids. CDR3 DNA sequence: TGTGCCAGCAGCCCCACCGGGTCTAGCACAGATACGCAGTATTTT. Its translation: CASSPTGSSTDTQYF.

A few counts support this clone. The rearrangement links TRBV4-2 to TRBJ2-2; tentatively, D is TRBD2 (6 bases). The germline V and J ends were trimmed by 0 bases and 7 bases, with 12 bases remaining between them. The CDR3 length is 15 residues. Germline lookup yields CDR1 LGHNA and CDR2 YNFKEQ. In DNA, the CDR3 is TGTGCCAGCAGCCAAGATGAGGGAGGAGGCGGGGAGCTGTTTTTT. Its protein product is CASSQDEGGGGELFF.

V gene TRBV5-1 combines with J gene TRBJ2-1, with a possible D match to TRBD1 (5 bases). Germline values: CDR1 SGHRS, CDR2 YFSETQ. Trimming stripped 3 bases from V and 4 bases from J, with 8 bases between. This CDR3 is 13 amino acids long. The CDR3 spells CASSSRTYNEQFF. CDR3 in DNA: TGCGCCAGCAGCTCCCGGACATACAATGAGCAGTTCTTC.

The chain uses TRBV9 and TRBJ2-5, with no clear D. This CDR3 is 14 amino acids long. Germline V CDR1 and CDR2: SGDLS, YYNGEE. V was pared by 2 bases and J by 5 bases, with 13 bases between. The CDR3 region has the DNA TGTGCCAGCAGCGTTGGAAGGGCGTTGGAGACCCAGTACTTC. It is translated as CASSVGRALETQYF. The whole variable domain, remainder taken from reference TRBV9 and TRBJ2-5, is DSGVTQTPKHLITATGQRVTLRCSPRSGDLSVYWYQQSLDQGLQFLIQYYNGEERAKGNILERFSAQQFPDLHSELNLSSLELGDSALYFCASSVGRALETQYFGPGTRLLVL.

The chain couples TRBV23-1 to TRBJ2-5; 7 positions agree with TRBD1. TRBV23-1 is reported as an ORF; its role is uncertain. The V segment lost 10 bases and the J segment 1 base; nucleotides outside the gene matches: 9. This CDR3 is 14 amino acids long. The CDR3 DNA follows: TGCGCCACCCAAGCGACAGGGATCCAAGAGACCCAGTACTTC. Translation gives CATQATGIQETQYF.

The chain couples TRBV7-2 to TRBJ1-1; D is perhaps TRBD1 (5 bases). This CDR3 has 14 residues. CDR1 is SGHTA and CDR2 is FQGNSA in the germline V gene. The ends were cut back, 3 bases at V and 1 base at J, with 9 bases in the middle. In nucleotides, the CDR3 is TGTGCCAGCAGCTTTCGCAGGGAGAACACTGAAGCTTTCTTT. Protein product: CASSFRRENTEAFF.